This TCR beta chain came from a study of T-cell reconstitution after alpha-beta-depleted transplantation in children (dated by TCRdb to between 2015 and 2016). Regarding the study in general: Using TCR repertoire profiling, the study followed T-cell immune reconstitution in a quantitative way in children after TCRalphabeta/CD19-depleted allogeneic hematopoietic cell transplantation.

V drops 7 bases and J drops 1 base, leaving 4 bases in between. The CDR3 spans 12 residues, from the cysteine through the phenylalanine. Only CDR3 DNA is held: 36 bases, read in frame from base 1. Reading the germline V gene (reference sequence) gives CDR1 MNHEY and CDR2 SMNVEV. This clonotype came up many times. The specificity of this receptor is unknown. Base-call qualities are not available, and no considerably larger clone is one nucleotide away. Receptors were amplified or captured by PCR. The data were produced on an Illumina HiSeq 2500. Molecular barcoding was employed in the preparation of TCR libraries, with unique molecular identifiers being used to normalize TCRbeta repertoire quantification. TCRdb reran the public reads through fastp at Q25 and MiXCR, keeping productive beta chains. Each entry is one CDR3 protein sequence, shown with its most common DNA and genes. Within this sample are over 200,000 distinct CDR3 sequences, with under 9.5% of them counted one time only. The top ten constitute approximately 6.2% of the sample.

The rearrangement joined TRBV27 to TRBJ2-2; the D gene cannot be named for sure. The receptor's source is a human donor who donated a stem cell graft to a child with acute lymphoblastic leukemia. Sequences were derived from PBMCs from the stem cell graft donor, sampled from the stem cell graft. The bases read TGTGCCAGCATGGGGAACACCGGGGAGCTGTTTTTT. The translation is CASMGNTGELFF.